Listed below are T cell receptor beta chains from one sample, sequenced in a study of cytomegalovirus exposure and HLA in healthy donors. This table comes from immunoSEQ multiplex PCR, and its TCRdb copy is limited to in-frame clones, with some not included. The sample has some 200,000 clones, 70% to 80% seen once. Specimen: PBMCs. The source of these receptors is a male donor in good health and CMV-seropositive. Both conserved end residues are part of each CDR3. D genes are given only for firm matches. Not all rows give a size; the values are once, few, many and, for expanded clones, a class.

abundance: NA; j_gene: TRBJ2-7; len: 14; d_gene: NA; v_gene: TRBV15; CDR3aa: CATSRDRGFYEQYF; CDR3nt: TGTGCCACCAGCAGAGATCGAGGATTCTACGAGCAGTACTTC
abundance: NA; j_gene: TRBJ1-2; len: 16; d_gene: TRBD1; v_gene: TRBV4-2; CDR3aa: CASSQENRDRIYGYTF; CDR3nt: TGTGCCAGCAGCCAAGAGAACCGGGACAGAATCTATGGCTACACCTTC
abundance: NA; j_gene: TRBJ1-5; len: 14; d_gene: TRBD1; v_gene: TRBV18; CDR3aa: CASSLDRVGQPQHF; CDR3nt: TGTGCCAGCTCACTGGACAGGGTCGGACAGCCCCAGCATTTT
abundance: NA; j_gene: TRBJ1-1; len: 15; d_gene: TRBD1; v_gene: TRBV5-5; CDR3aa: CASSFLAGGNTEAFF; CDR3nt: TGTGCCAGCAGCTTCTTGGCAGGGGGCAACACTGAAGCTTTCTTT
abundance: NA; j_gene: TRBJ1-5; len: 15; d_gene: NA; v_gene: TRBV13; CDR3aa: CASSLATQGNQPQHF; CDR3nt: TGTGCCAGCAGCTTAGCGACCCAGGGCAATCAGCCCCAGCATTTT
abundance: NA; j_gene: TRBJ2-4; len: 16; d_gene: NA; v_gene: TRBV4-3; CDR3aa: CASSREGGLAKNIQYF; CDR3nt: TGCGCCAGCAGCCGAGAAGGTGGGCTAGCCAAAAACATTCAGTACTTC
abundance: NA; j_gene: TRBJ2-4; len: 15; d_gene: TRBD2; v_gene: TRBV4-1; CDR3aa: CASSQVVTSGLRMDF; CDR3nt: TGCGCCAGCAGCCAAGTGGTGACTAGCGGACTACGAATGGACTTC
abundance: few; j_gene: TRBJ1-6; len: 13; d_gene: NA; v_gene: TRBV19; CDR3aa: CASSRPGESPLHF; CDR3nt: TGTGCCAGTAGTCGACCAGGGGAATCACCCCTCCACTTT
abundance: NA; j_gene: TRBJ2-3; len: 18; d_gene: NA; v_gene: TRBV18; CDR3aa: CASSPISSGVRDTDTQYF; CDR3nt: TGTGCCAGCTCACCGATATCTTCAGGGGTAAGGGACACAGATACGCAGTATTTT
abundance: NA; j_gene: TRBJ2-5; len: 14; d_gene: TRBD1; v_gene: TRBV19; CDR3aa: CASSFRDREETQYF; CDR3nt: TGTGCCAGTAGTTTCCGGGACAGAGAAGAGACCCAGTACTTC
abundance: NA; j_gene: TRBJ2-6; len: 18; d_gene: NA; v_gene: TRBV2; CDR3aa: CASSEQGGGRSGANVLTF; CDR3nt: TGTGCCAGCAGTGAACAGGGAGGGGGTAGATCTGGGGCCAACGTCCTGACTTTC
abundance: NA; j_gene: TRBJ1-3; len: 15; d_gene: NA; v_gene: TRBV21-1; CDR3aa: CASSRSPGQRNTIYF; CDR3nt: TGTGCCAGCAGCAGATCACCGGGACAGAGAAACACCATATATTTT
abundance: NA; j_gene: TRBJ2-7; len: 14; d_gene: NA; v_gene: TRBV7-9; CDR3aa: CASSLGGGGAGESF; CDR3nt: TGTGCCAGCAGCTTGGGAGGTGGGGGCGCGGGAGAGAGTTTC
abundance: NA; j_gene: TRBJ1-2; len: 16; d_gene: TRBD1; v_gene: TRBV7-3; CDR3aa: CASSPRGQGPSYGYTF; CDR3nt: TGTGCCAGCAGCCCCCGGGGACAGGGCCCTTCCTATGGCTACACCTTC
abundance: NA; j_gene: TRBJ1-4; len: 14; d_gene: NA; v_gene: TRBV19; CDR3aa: CATLSGVADEKLFF; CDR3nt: TGTGCCACCCTATCAGGGGTGGCGGATGAAAAACTGTTTTTT
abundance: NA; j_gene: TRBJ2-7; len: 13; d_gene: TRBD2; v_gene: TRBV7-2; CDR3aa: CASRSWEGHEQYF; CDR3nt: TGTGCCAGCAGGTCCTGGGAGGGCCACGAGCAGTACTTC
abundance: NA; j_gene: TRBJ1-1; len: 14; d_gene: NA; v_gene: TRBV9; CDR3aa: CASSVRGTNTEAFF; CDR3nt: TGTGCCAGCAGCGTACGGGGAACGAACACTGAAGCTTTCTTT
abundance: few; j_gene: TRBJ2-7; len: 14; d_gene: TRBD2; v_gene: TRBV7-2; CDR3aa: CASSPGGGAAEQYF; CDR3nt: TGTGCCAGCAGCCCCGGCGGGGGGGCTGCCGAGCAGTACTTC
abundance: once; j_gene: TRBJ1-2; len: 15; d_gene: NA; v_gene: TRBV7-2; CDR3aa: CASSLVLWTLHGYTF; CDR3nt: TGTGCCAGCAGCTTAGTTCTTTGGACATTACATGGCTACACCTTC
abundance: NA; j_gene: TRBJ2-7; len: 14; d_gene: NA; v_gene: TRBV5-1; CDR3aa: CASWSEGTSYEQYF; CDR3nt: TGCGCCAGTTGGTCCGAGGGAACTTCCTACGAGCAGTACTTC
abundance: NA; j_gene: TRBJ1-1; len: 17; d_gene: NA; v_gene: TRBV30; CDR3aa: CAWSPPRGTRANTEAFF; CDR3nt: TGTGCCTGGAGTCCCCCACGGGGTACCCGGGCGAACACTGAAGCTTTCTTT
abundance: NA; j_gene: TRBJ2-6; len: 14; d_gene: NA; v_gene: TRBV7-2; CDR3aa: CASSTYSGANVLTF; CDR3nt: TGTGCCAGCAGCACATACTCTGGGGCCAACGTCCTGACTTTC
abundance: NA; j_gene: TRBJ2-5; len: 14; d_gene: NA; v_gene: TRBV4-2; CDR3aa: CASSQEQSQETQYF; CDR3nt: TGTGCCAGCAGCCAAGAACAGTCCCAAGAGACCCAGTACTTC
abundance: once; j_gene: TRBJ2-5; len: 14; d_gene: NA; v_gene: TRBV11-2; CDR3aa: CASSPRGGQETQYF; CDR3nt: TGTGCCAGCAGCCCGCGGGGCGGTCAAGAGACCCAGTACTTC
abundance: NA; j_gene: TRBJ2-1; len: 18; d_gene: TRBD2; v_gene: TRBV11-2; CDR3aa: CASSFGLTVAGEQNEQFF; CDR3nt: TGTGCCAGCAGCTTCGGCCTTACGGTAGCGGGAGAGCAAAATGAGCAGTTCTTC
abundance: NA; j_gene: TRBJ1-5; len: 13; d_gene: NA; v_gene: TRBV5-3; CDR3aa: CARSLTSNQPQHF; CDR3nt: TGTGCCAGAAGCCTAACGAGCAATCAGCCCCAGCATTTT
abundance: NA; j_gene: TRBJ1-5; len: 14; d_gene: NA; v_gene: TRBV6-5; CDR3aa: CASSYRGVDQPQHF; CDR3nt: TGTGCCAGCAGTTACCGCGGGGTAGACCAGCCCCAGCATTTT
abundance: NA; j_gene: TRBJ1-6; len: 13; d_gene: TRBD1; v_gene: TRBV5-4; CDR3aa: CASKTGDNSPLHF; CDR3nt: TGTGCCAGCAAGACAGGGGATAATTCACCCCTCCACTTT
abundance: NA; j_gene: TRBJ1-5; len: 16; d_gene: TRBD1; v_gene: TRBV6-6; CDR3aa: CASSGTGGVSNQPQHF; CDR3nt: TGTGCCAGCAGTGGAACAGGGGGCGTAAGCAATCAGCCCCAGCATTTT
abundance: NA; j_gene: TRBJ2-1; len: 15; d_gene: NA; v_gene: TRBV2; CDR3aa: CASSEIRRSYNEQFF; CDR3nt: TGTGCCAGCAGTGAAATACGGAGGTCCTACAATGAGCAGTTCTTC
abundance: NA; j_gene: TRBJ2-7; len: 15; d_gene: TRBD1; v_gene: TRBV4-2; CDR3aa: CASSQAGQGDDEQYF; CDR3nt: TGTGCCAGCAGCCAAGCGGGACAGGGTGACGACGAGCAGTACTTC
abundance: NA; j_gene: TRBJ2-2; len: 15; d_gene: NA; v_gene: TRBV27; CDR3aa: CASSFHGGNTGELFF; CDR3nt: TGTGCCAGCAGTTTTCACGGGGGGAACACCGGGGAGCTGTTTTTT